The rows below give T cell receptor beta chains drawn from one sample of a study of cytomegalovirus exposure and HLA in healthy donors. The data were produced by immunoSEQ multiplex PCR, yet TCRdb's version contains in-frame clones alone and is incomplete. This table lists about 190,000 clones. The sequenced material came from PBMCs. These receptors were taken from a man between 25 and 39 years old in good health and CMV-seronegative. CDR3s include the opening cysteine and the closing phenylalanine or tryptophan. The order of the fields is J gene, V gene, D gene, CDR3 protein, CDR3 DNA. A D gene is named only where the DNA matches it firmly.

TRBJ1-3,TRBV30,-,CAWSAPQGRNTIYF,TGTGCCTGGAGTGCACCCCAGGGAAGAAACACCATATATTTT
TRBJ2-1,TRBV5-1,TRBD2,CASNLAGGYNEQFF,TGCGCCAGCAACCTAGCGGGAGGGTACAATGAGCAGTTCTTC
TRBJ2-6,TRBV25-1,TRBD1,CASSGTGTLGANVLTF,TGTGCCAGCTCCGGGACAGGGACTCTGGGGGCCAACGTCCTGACTTTC
TRBJ2-7,TRBV10-1,-,CASSATGVSYEQYF,TGCGCCAGCAGTGCGACCGGGGTCTCCTACGAGCAGTACTTC
TRBJ2-1,TRBV29-1,TRBD2,CSVEGTSGRVDNEQFF,TGCAGCGTGGAGGGGACTAGCGGGAGGGTAGACAATGAGCAGTTCTTC
TRBJ2-7,TRBV18,TRBD1,CASSPPGQDPNEQYF,TGTGCCAGCTCACCACCGGGACAGGATCCCAACGAGCAGTACTTC
TRBJ2-5,TRBV10-3,-,CAISATGFMYF,TGTGCCATCAGTGCAACAGGGTTCATGTACTTC
TRBJ1-4,TRBV28,-,CASRVGGTNEKLFF,TGTGCCAGCAGGGTAGGGGGAACTAATGAAAAACTGTTTTTT
TRBJ1-2,TRBV6-5,-,CASSTTRVFYGYTF,TGTGCCAGCAGTACAACCAGGGTGTTCTATGGCTACACCTTC
TRBJ1-1,TRBV4-1,-,CASSQGTLNTEAFF,TGCGCCAGCAGCCAAGGGACACTGAACACTGAAGCTTTCTTT
TRBJ1-1,TRBV30,-,CAWSVGVVNSEAFF,TGTGCCTGGAGTGTAGGGGTAGTCAATTCTGAAGCTTTCTTT
TRBJ2-5,TRBV6-1,TRBD2,CASSGGVTETQYF,TGTGCCAGCAGCGGGGGGGTGACGGAGACCCAGTACTTC
TRBJ2-1,TRBV10-1,TRBD2,CASSELKTSGIGLASYNEQFF,TGCGCCAGCAGTGAATTGAAAACTAGCGGGATTGGGCTGGCGTCCTACAATGAGCAGTTCTTC
TRBJ1-1,TRBV7-8,-,CASSLGGSGAFF,TGTGCCAGCAGCTTAGGGGGTTCAGGGGCTTTCTTT
TRBJ1-2,TRBV28,TRBD1,CASSAQGNYGYTF,TGTGCCAGCAGTGCACAGGGGAACTATGGCTACACCTTC
TRBJ2-5,TRBV29-1,TRBD1,CSVAGQAQETQYF,TGCAGCGTGGCGGGACAGGCACAGGAGACCCAGTACTTC
TRBJ2-1,TRBV28,-,CATRGGAYNEQFF,TGTGCCACCCGAGGGGGGGCCTACAATGAGCAGTTCTTC
TRBJ1-5,TRBV18,TRBD1,CASSPQVQTGFGNQPQHF,TGTGCCAGCTCACCACAGGTTCAGACAGGGTTCGGCAATCAGCCCCAGCATTTT
TRBJ1-1,TRBV18,-,CASSPPMPGSNTEAFF,TGTGCCAGCTCACCCCCGATGCCGGGTTCGAACACTGAAGCTTTCTTT
TRBJ2-7,TRBV5-1,TRBD2,CASSFAGTSGDYEQYF,TGCGCCAGCAGCTTTGCCGGGACTAGCGGGGACTACGAGCAGTACTTC
TRBJ2-1,TRBV7-2,TRBD2,CASSSGTSGPRGEQFF,TGTGCCAGCAGCTCCGGGACTAGCGGACCGAGGGGTGAGCAGTTCTTC
TRBJ1-1,TRBV7-8,TRBD1,CASSGQGMNTEAFF,TGTGCCAGCAGCGGACAGGGTATGAACACTGAAGCTTTCTTT
TRBJ2-1,TRBV5-4,TRBD2,CASSGGLAGVNEQFF,TGTGCCAGCAGCGGGGGACTAGCGGGAGTTAATGAGCAGTTCTTC
TRBJ2-7,TRBV5-4,-,CASSFIAAGEQYF,TGTGCCAGCAGCTTTATAGCGGCCGGGGAGCAGTACTTC
TRBJ2-7,TRBV11-2,-,CASSSQGPSYEQYF,TGTGCCAGCAGCTCCCAGGGTCCGTCCTACGAGCAGTACTTC